The 32 T cell receptor beta chains below were found in one sample sequenced in a study of T cell repertoires in cytomegalovirus infection. Their target antigens are unknown. Via MiXCR, TCRdb re-called the reads, giving one row per CDR3 protein. The table lists approximately 990,000 distinct CDR3 sequences, approximately 31% of them singletons. Sample: cultured CD8+ T cells from PBMCs, taken from culture after CMV antigen stimulation. These TCRs come from a human donor in good health (CMV status not recorded). Some clones in this sample may be carry-over from other donors' samples.

To note about this clonotype: Mismatch with germline at one junction end may stem from a read error. The chain has TRBV6-4 and TRBJ1-2, with D possibly TRBD1 on 6 matching bases. Germline CDR1 is MRHNA and CDR2 is SNTAGT. The CDR3 runs to 13 residues. CDR3 region: CASSNSQGYGYTF. The CDR3 DNA reads TGTGCCAGCAGTAACTCGCAGGGGTATGGCTACACCTTC.

This clonotype showed up many times. The V call is TRBV7-6, the J call TRBJ2-3; TRBD2 agrees at 9 bases. This CDR3 contains 19 residues. Germline V lookup: CDR1 SGHVS, CDR2 FNYEAQ. The V gene end was trimmed by 2 bases and the J gene end by 3 bases; junction bases not matched to a gene: 15. The CDR3 coding sequence is TGTGCCAGCAGCTTAACGGCCAGGGTGATAGCGGGGGAGACAGATACGCAGTATTTT. The encoded protein is CASSLTARVIAGETDTQYF. The full variable domain, rest sourced from reference TRBV7-6 and TRBJ2-3, is GAGVSQSPRYKVTKRGQDVALRCDPISGHVSLYWYRQALGQGPEFLTYFNYEAQQDKSGLPNDRFSAERPEGSISTLTIQRTEQRDSAMYRCASSLTARVIAGETDTQYFGPGTRLTVL.

The V gene is TRBV7-9, the J gene TRBJ2-7; D is possibly TRBD1 (6 bases). The CDR3 has 14 amino acids. CDR1 SEHNR and CDR2 FQNEAQ come from the germline V gene (reference sequence). V was cut by 4 bases and J by 2 bases, with 12 bases left in between. CDR3 residues: CASSSRDKAYEQYV. In DNA, the CDR3 is TGTGCCAGCAGCTCAAGGGACAAGGCCTACGAGCAGTACGTC.

There are a few counts of this clonotype. The chain is built from TRBV6-5 and TRBJ2-1; 8 bases map to TRBD2. The junction had 9 bases not matched to a gene; V was cut back by 6 bases and J by 5 bases. Germline lookup yields CDR1 MNHEY and CDR2 SVGAGI. The CDR3 has 15 residues. The CDR3 region is CASSPRGGSHNEQFF. In nucleotides, the CDR3 is TGTGCCAGCAGCCCCCGGGGGGGATCCCACAATGAGCAGTTCTTC.

The CDR3 region is CASSQARDIQYF. In DNA, the CDR3 is TGTGCCAGCAGCCAAGCCCGTGACATTCAGTACTTC. The gene calls are TRBV14 and TRBJ2-4; D is ambiguous. This CDR3 has 12 amino acids. Germline CDR1 is SGHDN and CDR2 is FVKESK. The V end lost 1 base, the J end lost 8 bases, and 6 bases lay between the germline ends.

The rearrangement links TRBV2 to TRBJ2-5; 7 bases match TRBD1. The CDR3 is made up of 14 amino acids. Germline CDR1 and CDR2: SNHLY and FYNNEI. With 4 bases clipped from V and 2 bases from J, the junction kept 4 bases outside the gene matches. DNA for the CDR3: TGTGCCAGCAGTGGGGGACAGAGGCAAGAGACCCAGTACTTC. Protein product: CASSGGQRQETQYF.

This clonotype was found once. The chain uses TRBV3-1 and TRBJ2-1; 10 positions agree with TRBD2. The CDR3 covers 14 residues. Unmatched junction bases numbered 5, after V lost 4 bases and J lost 8 bases. The germline V gene encodes CDR1 LGHDT and CDR2 YNNKEL (reference sequence). This CDR3 is CASSPLAGEDEQFF. CDR3 nucleotide sequence: TGTGCCAGCAGCCCCCTAGCGGGGGAGGATGAGCAGTTCTTC.

This clonotype was found a few times. This rearrangement joins TRBV18 to TRBJ2-7; D may be TRBD2 (5 bases). With 1 base removed from V and 5 bases from J, the gap between germline ends came to 9 bases. CDR1 is KGHSH, CDR2 LQKENI, per germline. The CDR3 is made up of 13 amino acids. CDR3 protein: CASSPRGMNEQYF. The CDR3 DNA reads TGTGCCAGCTCACCACGAGGGATGAACGAGCAGTACTTC.

As for this clonotype: Possible read error: a much larger clone is one base away. This chain joins TRBV7-8 and TRBJ2-1, with D unclear. V lost 11 bases to trimming and J lost 2 bases, with 19 bases between them. Germline V gene data show CDR1 as SGHVS and CDR2 as FQNEAQ. The CDR3 sequence is 15 residues long. The DNA for the CDR3 is TGTGCCGCCCGGATCAGAACCCATCCCTACAATGAGCAGTTCTTC. It specifies CAARIRTHPYNEQFF.

This clonotype was recorded a few times. This chain uses TRBV12-3 or TRBV12-4 with TRBJ1-2; D gene uncertain. Trimming removed 4 bases from V and 6 bases from J, with 12 bases in between. The CDR3 runs 13 residues. CDR3 sequence: CASSSGGFDGYTF. The CDR3, as DNA: TGTGCCAGCAGTTCCGGAGGGTTCGATGGCTACACCTTC.

The chain links TRBV29-1 to TRBJ1-2; D not resolved. Germline CDR1 reads SQVTM; CDR2 reads ANQGSEA. Trimming took 1 base from V and 4 from J, leaving 7 bases between them. This CDR3 region has 12 residues. The CDR3 loop reads CSVEGWGYGYTF. The CDR3 region has the DNA TGCAGCGTTGAAGGCTGGGGCTATGGCTACACCTTC.

The genes are TRBV6-6 and TRBJ1-4; D is possibly TRBD1 (5 bases). The V gene lost 8 bases and the J gene lost 16 bases, with 17 bases spanning the gap. CDR1 and CDR2 (germline): MNHNY, SVGAGI (reference sequence). The CDR3 runs to 11 residues. The chain's CDR3 is CASCDRSTPFF. In DNA, the CDR3 is TGTGCCAGCTGCGACAGAAGTACGCCGTTTTTT.

The chain joins TRBV4-1 to TRBJ1-4; no clear D. The CDR3 has 17 residues. V dropped 1 base and J dropped 0 bases, with 12 bases sitting between them. CDR1 and CDR2 (germline): MGHRA, YSYEKL. CDR3 coding DNA: TGCGCCAGCAGCCAAGCGTTCGTAGGTGCAACTAATGAAAAACTGTTTTTT. Translating gives CASSQAFVGATNEKLFF.

CDR3 in DNA: TGTGCCAGCACGCTTAGTCCGGGACGCCCCTACAATGAGCAGTTCTTC. Amino acid sequence: CASTLSPGRPYNEQFF. This chain joins TRBV7-6 and TRBJ2-1, with D perhaps assigned TRBD1 or TRBD2 (5 bases each). Germline V CDR1 and CDR2: SGHVS, FNYEAQ. There are 16 residues in the CDR3. Deletions cut 7 bases from V and 2 bases from J, with 18 bases between.

V usage is TRBV6-1 and J usage is TRBJ1-5, with a weak D call TRBD1 (5 bases). The V gene lost 2 bases and the J gene lost 6 bases, with 17 bases spanning the gap. Germline V gene sequence: CDR1 MNHNS, CDR2 SASEGT. The CDR3 has 16 amino acids. DNA of the CDR3: TGTGCCAGCAGTGAAAGGGCGGGGGTGTCGGTTCAGCCCCAGCATTTT. Its protein is CASSERAGVSVQPQHF.

Concerning this clonotype itself: A much larger clone sits a single nucleotide away, making a read error possible. A read error is likely, as this CDR3 ends without the conserved phenylalanine or tryptophan. The chain employs TRBV7-2 and TRBJ2-1, with D perhaps given as TRBD1 or TRBD2 (5 bases each). Germline V gene sequence: CDR1 SGHTA, CDR2 FQGNSA. CDR3 length: 12 amino acids. Trimming took 4 bases from V and 8 from J, leaving 9 bases between them. DNA for the CDR3: TGTGCCAGCAGCTCCATGGGGGATGAGCAGTTCTCC. It codes for CASSSMGDEQFS.

This clonotype was observed a handful of times. The chain uses TRBV6-1 and TRBJ1-5; perhaps TRBD1 as D (6 bases). Germline assignment: CDR1 MNHNS and CDR2 SASEGT. Trimming shortened V by 6 bases and J by 0 bases, and 18 bases separated the two germline ends. The CDR3 has 17 residues. The CDR3 here is CASRSGRGAYSNQPQHF. CDR3 nucleotide sequence: TGTGCCAGCAGGTCCGGGAGGGGGGCCTATAGCAATCAGCCCCAGCATTTT.

The J gene is TRBJ2-2, the V gene TRBV4-2; D is unresolved. The CDR3 has 15 amino acids. V shed 0 bases and J shed 8 bases, with 13 bases lying between them. Germline CDR1 is LGHNA and CDR2 is YNFKEQ. This CDR3 is CASSQEDLVRGELFF. The CDR3 DNA reads TGTGCCAGCAGCCAAGAGGACCTGGTTCGGGGGGAGCTGTTTTTT.

This clonotype was counted at least ten times. The chain is built from TRBV7-2 and TRBJ2-5; 10 positions match TRBD1. CDR3 length equals 15 residues. Germline V gene lookup returns CDR1 SGHTA and CDR2 FQGNSA. The ends lost 5 bases at V and 5 bases at J; junction bases unmatched: 8. CDR3: CASSARTGGRETQYF. CDR3 DNA: TGTGCCAGCAGCGCGAGGACAGGGGGGAGGGAGACCCAGTACTTC. Based on the CDR3 plus reference TRBV7-2 and TRBJ2-5, the full variable domain is GAGVSQSPSNKVTEKGKDVELRCDPISGHTALYWYRQSLGQGLEFLIYFQGNSAPDKSGLPSDRFSAERTGGSVSTLTIQRTQQEDSAVYLCASSARTGGRETQYFGPGTRLLVL.

This clonotype has just a few counts. The chain carries TRBV14 and TRBJ1-1; the D gene is possibly TRBD1 (5 bases). V was trimmed by 3 bases and J by 1 base, leaving 6 bases between them. The germline V gene encodes CDR1 SGHDN and CDR2 FVKESK. The CDR3 sequence is 13 residues long. The CDR3 loop is CASSHDRNTEAFF. The CDR3 DNA reads TGTGCCAGCAGCCATGACAGGAACACTGAAGCTTTCTTT.

The rearrangement links TRBV27 to TRBJ1-2, with D maybe TRBD1 (6 bases). This CDR3 is 14 amino acids long. Trimming pared 8 bases from V and 5 bases from J, leaving 18 bases between. Germline V gives CDR1 MNHEY, CDR2 SMNVEV (reference sequence). Written as DNA, the CDR3 is TGTGCCAGCTCCCGGATCAGGGGAGAGTATGGCTACACCTTC. Translation: CASSRIRGEYGYTF.

The chain recombines TRBV7-9 with TRBJ2-5; D is uncertain. CDR1 SEHNR and CDR2 FQNEAQ come from the germline V gene (reference sequence). The V gene lost 1 base and the J gene lost 3 bases, with 6 bases spanning the gap. CDR3 size: 13 residues. CDR3 sequence: CASSLGLKETQYF. The CDR3 bases are TGTGCCAGCAGCTTAGGCCTAAAAGAGACCCAGTACTTC.

This clonotype was observed many times. V gene TRBV7-2 combines with J gene TRBJ2-7; TRBD1 is a possible D gene (6 bases). V dropped 5 bases and J dropped 0 bases, with 17 bases sitting between them. The CDR3 runs 16 residues. CDR1 is SGHTA, CDR2 FQGNSA, per germline. The CDR3 loop reads CASSRPRDTTSYEQYF. As DNA, the CDR3 is TGTGCCAGCAGCCGCCCCCGGGACACGACCTCCTACGAGCAGTACTTC.

This clonotype was observed many times. The chain is built from TRBV7-8 and TRBJ2-7, with D perhaps TRBD2 (6 bases). Germline CDR1 and CDR2: SGHVS and FQNEAQ. Trimming cost V 5 bases and J 0 bases, with 17 bases left between them. The CDR3 is 16 residues long. Here the CDR3 reads CASSPRRGRLSYEQYV. Here the CDR3 DNA reads TGTGCCAGCAGCCCCAGGAGGGGCCGACTCTCCTACGAGCAGTACGTC.

This chain joins TRBV25-1 and TRBJ1-4; 8 bases map to TRBD1. CDR3 length: 14 residues. Germline values: CDR1 MGHDK, CDR2 SYGVNS. The trim removed 6 bases at V and 6 bases at J, leaving 6 bases unmatched. CDR3: CASSPGTGDEKLFF. CDR3 sequence (DNA): TGTGCCAGCAGCCCCGGGACAGGCGATGAAAAACTGTTTTTT.

This clonotype came up a few times. V usage is TRBV27 and J usage is TRBJ1-1; D gene unclear. Germline V lookup: CDR1 MNHEY, CDR2 SMNVEV (reference sequence). This CDR3 region has 13 residues. Trimming left V 5 bases short and J 1 base short, with 8 bases between. CDR3 in amino acids: CASSGLENTEAFF. CDR3 coding DNA: TGTGCCAGCAGTGGTCTGGAGAACACTGAAGCTTTCTTT.

This clonotype was detected a few times. The chain combines TRBV6-5 with TRBJ2-3; a possible D gene is TRBD1 (6 bases). V was pared by 4 bases and J by 0 bases, with 20 bases between. The V gene's germline CDR1 is MNHEY and CDR2 SVGAGI. The CDR3 runs to 18 residues. CDR3 sequence (DNA): TGTGCCAGCAGTTTCCCCCTTAACCCGGGACACAGCACAGATACGCAGTATTTT. Translation gives CASSFPLNPGHSTDTQYF.

This clonotype showed up many times. The rearrangement links TRBV27 to TRBJ1-5; no definite D call. V gave up 6 bases and J gave up 3 bases, with 9 bases separating them. CDR1 and CDR2 from the germline V gene are MNHEY and SMNVEV (reference sequence). The CDR3 contains 13 residues. The CDR3 sequence is CASSLGYNQPQHF. The CDR3 DNA follows: TGTGCCAGCAGCCTGGGGTACAATCAGCCCCAGCATTTT.

The J gene is TRBJ1-1, the V gene TRBV5-1; D is perhaps TRBD1 (5 bases). V lost 1 base and J 11 bases, leaving 15 bases between the germline ends. This CDR3 region has 13 residues. CDR1 is SGHRS, CDR2 YFSETQ, per germline. The CDR3 loop reads CASSLFFGDEAFF. CDR3 nucleotides: TGCGCCAGCAGCTTGTTTTTCGGGGACGAGGCTTTCTTT.

The genes are TRBV4-3 and TRBJ2-2; 9 positions match TRBD1. V dropped 9 bases and J dropped 1; count of bases not matched to a gene: 3. Germline assignment: CDR1 LGHNA and CDR2 YSLEER. The CDR3 contains 14 residues. CDR3 residues: CASGTGLNTGELFF. CDR3 DNA sequence: TGCGCCAGTGGGACAGGGCTGAACACCGGGGAGCTGTTTTTT.

CDR3 DNA sequence: TGTGCCAGCAGTTTAGGGTGGGCTGGCGCGGCGAACGAGCAGTACTTC. It translates to CASSLGWAGAANEQYF. This chain links TRBV12-3 or TRBV12-4 with TRBJ2-7, with D unresolved. There are 16 residues in the CDR3. V shed 1 base and J shed 5 bases, with 18 bases lying between them.

There are many counts of this clonotype. V and J are TRBV7-8 and TRBJ1-3, with D maybe TRBD1 (6 bases). In germline, CDR1 is SGHVS, CDR2 FQNEAQ. CDR3 length: 15 amino acids. Deletions cut 5 bases from V and 2 bases from J, with 13 bases between. The CDR3: CASSAPPGAGNTIYF. The CDR3 bases are TGTGCCAGCAGCGCACCCCCAGGGGCTGGAAACACCATATATTTT.